This T cell receptor beta chain was identified during a study of blood T cell repertoires in COVID-19. Germline V gene sequence: CDR1 SNHLY, CDR2 FYNNEI. With 5 bases clipped from V and 8 bases from J, the junction kept 7 bases outside the gene matches. This CDR3 is 14 amino acids long. Sequencing was performed with immunoSEQ multiplex PCR; in TCRdb, only in-frame clones are kept and a portion is missing. The data contain under 450,000 clones, roughly 87% of them singletons. This clonotype was obtained from a young woman who had recovered from COVID-19. The specimen was PBMCs or T cells enriched from blood (not recorded which). This chain links TRBV2 with TRBJ2-1; TRBD1 agrees at 9 bases. The DNA of the CDR3 is TGTGCCAGCAGTTTTACAGGGGGCCGCGATGAGCAGTTCTTC. The encoded protein is CASSFTGGRDEQFF.